The 16 T cell receptor beta chains given below trace back to one sample, sequenced in a study of cytomegalovirus exposure and HLA in healthy donors. It was with 60 Vbeta and 13 Jbeta primers that the PCR ran. Method: immunoSEQ multiplex PCR; TCRdb's copy keeps in-frame clones and lacks some. The table lists about 110,000 clones, around 80% of them singletons. The source material was PBMCs. These receptor sequences come from a man aged 25-45 years in good health and CMV-seropositive.

V gene TRBV11-2 combines with J gene TRBJ2-3; 9 bases match TRBD1. J lost 9 bases, V lost 5 bases, and 15 bases had no gene match. The CDR3 loop spans 16 amino acids. Germline CDR1 is SGHAT and CDR2 is FQNNGV. CDR3 DNA sequence: TGTGCCAGCAGCCCCGTGGGGACAGGGATTGGGGAGACGCAGTATTTT. Its protein product is CASSPVGTGIGETQYF.

The table lists this clone with a few counts. The genes are TRBV5-6 and TRBJ2-1; 9 bases line up with TRBD1. The CDR3 contains 16 residues. The germline V gene has CDR1 SGHDT and CDR2 YYEEEE. V shed 0 bases and J 7 bases; nucleotides not matched to a gene: 8. CDR3 amino acids: CASSLAGQGKANEQFF. CDR3 coding DNA: TGTGCCAGCAGCTTGGCGGGACAGGGTAAGGCTAATGAGCAGTTCTTC.

The rearrangement uses TRBV5-1 and TRBJ1-3; D not certain. V lost 4 bases, J lost 0 bases, and 8 bases lay in between. Per germline, CDR1 SGHRS and CDR2 YFSETQ. The CDR3 has 14 amino acids. The CDR3 coding sequence is TGCGCCAGCAGCAACCCCAGCTCTGGAAACACCATATATTTT. Protein: CASSNPSSGNTIYF.

In DNA form, the CDR3 reads TGTGCCAGCAGCCGTTTTATATTGCGGGGGGAGGACCACGAGCAGTACTTC. This codes for CASSRFILRGEDHEQYF. The chain recombines TRBV2 with TRBJ2-5; 8 bases are shared with TRBD2. The DNA matches TRBJ2-7 better at its end, which makes the J call doubtful. This CDR3 is built from 17 residues. CDR1 and CDR2 from the germline V gene are SNHLY and FYNNEI.

This chain links TRBV29-1 with TRBJ2-1, with 9 nucleotides matching TRBD1. Trimming removed 7 bases from V and 7 bases from J; junction bases left unmatched: 8. CDR1 and CDR2 (germline): SQVTM, ANQGSEA. The CDR3 sequence is 13 residues long. The CDR3 nucleotides are TGCAGCGCAAACAGGGGGCTGCGGAATGAGCAGTTCTTC. Protein: CSANRGLRNEQFF.

The chain employs TRBV6-1 and TRBJ1-5; 7 bases map to TRBD1. Germline-derived CDR1 and CDR2 are MNHNS and SASEGT. V shed 2 bases, J shed 0 bases, and the junction held 4 bases outside the gene matches. This CDR3 region has 16 residues. CDR3 in amino acids: CASSEYGTVSNQPQHF. As DNA, the CDR3 is TGTGCCAGCAGTGAATACGGGACAGTTAGCAATCAGCCCCAGCATTTT.

Here the CDR3 DNA reads TGTGCCAGTTACGGGACAGGAGTTTACAATGAGCAGTTCTTC. Amino acids: CASYGTGVYNEQFF. The genes are TRBV2 and TRBJ2-1; 8 bases match TRBD1. V was pared by 9 bases and J by 4 bases, with 8 bases of the junction left unmatched. Germline V lookup: CDR1 SNHLY, CDR2 FYNNEI. The CDR3 loop spans 14 amino acids.

The V and J genes are TRBV5-1 and TRBJ2-6; D perhaps matches TRBD1 (5 bases). Germline loops: CDR1 SGHRS, CDR2 YFSETQ. The V gene lost 0 bases and the J gene lost 0 bases, with 10 bases spanning the gap. CDR3 size: 17 residues. CDR3 in DNA: TGCGCCAGCAGCTTGGCACAGGCCTTCTCTGGGGCCAACGTCCTGACTTTC. It yields the protein CASSLAQAFSGANVLTF.

This clone was observed a single time. J is TRBJ2-7 and V is TRBV12-5, with 8 bases identical to TRBD1. Trimming cost V 3 bases and J 2 bases; bases outside gene matches: 3. CDR3 length: 14 residues. Germline CDR1 LGHNT, CDR2 FRNRAP. CDR3 residues: CASGFGQGTYEQYF. The CDR3 DNA reads as TGTGCTAGTGGTTTCGGACAGGGAACCTACGAGCAGTACTTC.

The chain carries TRBV27 and TRBJ1-2, with unresolved D. V was trimmed by 3 bases and J by 4 bases, leaving 15 bases between them. Germline V gene data show CDR1 as MNHEY and CDR2 as SMNVEV (reference sequence). This CDR3 spans 15 amino acids. This chain's CDR3 is CASSFSPGSIYGYTF. The CDR3 DNA reads TGTGCCAGCAGTTTTTCCCCCGGGAGCATCTATGGCTACACCTTC.

The chain is built from TRBV6-5 and TRBJ1-2, with D tentatively TRBD1 (5 bases). V was trimmed by 2 bases and J by 7 bases, leaving 14 bases between them. CDR3 length: 14 residues. Germline CDR1 MNHEY, CDR2 SVGAGI. CDR3 protein: CASSYGGKVVGYTF. The CDR3 DNA sequence: TGTGCCAGCAGTTACGGGGGGAAGGTTGTTGGCTACACCTTC.

This rearrangement joins TRBV19 to TRBJ2-7; perhaps TRBD2 as D (5 bases). V was shortened by 3 bases and J by 2 bases, with 11 bases between the two germline ends. CDR1 LNHDA and CDR2 SQIVND come from the germline V gene (reference sequence). The CDR3 runs to 14 residues. CDR3 amino acids: CASSIAGLAYEQYF. CDR3 in DNA: TGTGCCAGTAGTATCGCGGGTCTCGCCTACGAGCAGTACTTC.

The chain links TRBV30 to TRBJ1-3; 11 nucleotides line up with TRBD1. The CDR3 contains 17 residues. V gave up 1 base and J gave up 2 bases; unmatched junction bases: 7. CDR1 and CDR2 from the germline V gene are GTSNPN and SVGIG (reference sequence). In DNA, the CDR3 is TGTGCCTGGAGTGACCGGACAGGGGGCTTGGCTGGAAACACCATATATTTT. Residues: CAWSDRTGGLAGNTIYF.

The V gene is TRBV6-6, the J gene TRBJ2-5; maybe TRBD2 (5 bases). The V end lost 4 bases, the J end lost 4 bases, and 10 bases lay between the germline ends. Germline V gene sequence: CDR1 MNHNY, CDR2 SVGAGI (reference sequence). The CDR3 has 13 amino acids. The CDR3 loop is CASSFGRGETQYF. CDR3 sequence (DNA): TGTGCCAGCAGTTTCGGACGGGGAGAGACCCAGTACTTC.

The chain has TRBV10-2 and TRBJ2-3; a possible D gene is TRBD1 (5 bases). V was clipped by 2 bases and J by 4 bases, with 7 bases between them. Germline CDR1 reads WSHSY; CDR2 reads SAAADI. The CDR3 has 13 residues. Written as DNA, the CDR3 is TGCGCCAGCAGTGAGCAGGGCGCAGATACGCAGTATTTT. Protein product: CASSEQGADTQYF.

A remark on this clone: One end of the junction does not line up with germline, which may come from a read error. The V call is TRBV7-9, the J call TRBJ2-2; 9 bases fit TRBD1. The CDR3 length is 14 residues. Germline CDR1 SEHNR, CDR2 FQNEAQ (reference sequence). CDR3 protein: CSSLTGGGTGELFF. The CDR3 nucleotides read TGTTCCAGCCTGACAGGGGGGGGCACCGGGGAGCTGTTTTTT.